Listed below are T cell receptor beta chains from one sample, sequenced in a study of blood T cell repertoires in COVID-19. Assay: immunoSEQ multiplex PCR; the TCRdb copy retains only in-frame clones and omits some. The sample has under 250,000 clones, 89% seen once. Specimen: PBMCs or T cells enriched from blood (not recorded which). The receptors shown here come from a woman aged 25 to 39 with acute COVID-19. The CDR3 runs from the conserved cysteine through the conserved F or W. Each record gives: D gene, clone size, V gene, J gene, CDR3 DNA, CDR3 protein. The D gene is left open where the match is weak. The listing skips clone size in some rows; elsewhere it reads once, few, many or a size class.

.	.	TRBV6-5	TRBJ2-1	TGTGCCAGCAGTCGACAGGCCAATGAGCAGTTCTTC	CASSRQANEQFF
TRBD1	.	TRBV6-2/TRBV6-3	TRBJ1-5	TGTGCCAGCAGTTACACAGGGGATTATAGCAATCAGCCCCAGCATTTT	CASSYTGDYSNQPQHF
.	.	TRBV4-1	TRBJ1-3	TGCGCCAGCAGCCAAGATTACAGCTCTGGAAACACCATATATTTT	CASSQDYSSGNTIYF
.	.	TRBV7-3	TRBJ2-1	TGTGCCAGCAGCTTTAACGTAAGGGGTGAGCAGTTCTTC	CASSFNVRGEQFF
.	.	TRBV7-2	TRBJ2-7	TGTGCCAGCAGCTCGAGGGGGGGGACGACCTACGAGCAGTACTTC	CASSSRGGTTYEQYF
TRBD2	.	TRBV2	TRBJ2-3	TGTGCCAGCAGTGAAAAGGAGGGGAGGGTTACGCAGTATTTT	CASSEKEGRVTQYF
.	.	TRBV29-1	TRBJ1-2	TGCAGCGGGACAGTATCTAACTATGGCTACACCTTC	CSGTVSNYGYTF
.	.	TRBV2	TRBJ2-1	TGTGCCAGCAGTGAATATGGGACAGAGCAGTTCTTC	CASSEYGTEQFF
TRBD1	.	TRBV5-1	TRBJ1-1	TGCGCCAGCAGCTCTACAGGGGGCAGAGCTTTCTTT	CASSSTGGRAFF
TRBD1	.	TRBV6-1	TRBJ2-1	TGTGCCAGCAGTGAACCCGGGACAGGACCCAATGAGCAGTTCTTC	CASSEPGTGPNEQFF
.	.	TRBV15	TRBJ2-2	TGTGCCACCTCCCCCTCAGGACTTTACACCGGGGAGCTGTTTTTT	CATSPSGLYTGELFF
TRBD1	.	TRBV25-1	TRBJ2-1	TGTGCCAGCAGTGACTTCCCGGGACAGGGGGCCGATAATGAGCAGTTCTTC	CASSDFPGQGADNEQFF
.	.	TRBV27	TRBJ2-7	TGTGCCAGCAGTTTAGGACTCTCCTACGAGCAGTACTTC	CASSLGLSYEQYF
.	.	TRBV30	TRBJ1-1	TGTGCCTGGAGTCCTTGGGGGGTTGACACTGAAGCTTTCTTT	CAWSPWGVDTEAFF
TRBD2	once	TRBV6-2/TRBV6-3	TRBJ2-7	TGTGCCAGCAGCCCAAGGAGAACTAGCGGGGGACTTACCTACGAGCAGTACTTC	CASSPRRTSGGLTYEQYF
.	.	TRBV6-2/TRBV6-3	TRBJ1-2	TGTGCCAGCAGTGGAACCAACTTGGGAGCGAATGGCTACACCTTC	CASSGTNLGANGYTF
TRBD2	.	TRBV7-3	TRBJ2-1	TGTGCCAGCAGCCCTCCCCGGACTAGCGGGGGGGTCAGTGAGCAGTTCTTC	CASSPPRTSGGVSEQFF
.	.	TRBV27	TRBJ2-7	TGTGCCAGCAGGGAGGGACTGGCCCACGAGCAGTACTTC	CASREGLAHEQYF
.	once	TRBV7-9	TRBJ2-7	TGTGCCAGCAGCTCGGACAGCACAGAGTACTTC	CASSSDSTEYF
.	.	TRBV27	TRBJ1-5	TGTGCCAGCAGTTTCTTAGGCAGGGATCAGCCCCAGCATTTT	CASSFLGRDQPQHF
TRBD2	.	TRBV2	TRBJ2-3	TGTGCCAGCAGTGGTGTGGCGGGGGGGCCACATACGCAGTATTTT	CASSGVAGGPHTQYF
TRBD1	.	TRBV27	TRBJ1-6	TGTGCCAGCTGCAAGGGGACAGCCTTCGGGAATTCACCCCTCCACTTT	CASCKGTAFGNSPLHF
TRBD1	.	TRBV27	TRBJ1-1	TGTGCCAGCAGTACACGGACAGGGGTCGTTGCTGAAGCTTTCTTT	CASSTRTGVVAEAFF
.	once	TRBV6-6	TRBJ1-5	TGTGCCAGCAACCCAGGACAGAGGAGCAATCAGCCCCAGCATTTT	CASNPGQRSNQPQHF
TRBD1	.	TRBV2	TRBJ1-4	TGTGCCAGCAGGGACAGGATTAATGAAAAACTGTTTTTT	CASRDRINEKLFF
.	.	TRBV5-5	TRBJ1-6	TGTGCCAGCAGCTTAACCCCTGACAGCGCTAATTTAGGGGGCCTCCACTTT	CASSLTPDSANLGGLHF
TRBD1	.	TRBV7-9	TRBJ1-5	TGTGCCAGCAGCTCCGACAGGGAAAACCAGCCCCAGCATTTT	CASSSDRENQPQHF
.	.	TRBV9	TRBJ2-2	TGTGCCAGCAGCGTAGCGGCCTACAGGGAGTATACCGGGGAGCTGTTTTTT	CASSVAAYREYTGELFF
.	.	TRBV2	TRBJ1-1	TGTGCCAGCAGTTTTTGGACAAATTCGGGCACTGAAGCTTTCTTT	CASSFWTNSGTEAFF
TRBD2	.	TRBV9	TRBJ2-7	TGTGCCAGCAGCGTAGCGGCTAGCGGGGGGCTTTACGAGCAGTACTTC	CASSVAASGGLYEQYF
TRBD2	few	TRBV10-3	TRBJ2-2	TGTGCCATCCCCTGGACTAGCGGGGAGAACACCGGGGAGCTGTTTTTT	CAIPWTSGENTGELFF
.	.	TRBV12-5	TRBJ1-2	TGTGCTAGTGGTCCGCAGGGCCGTGGTGATGGCTACACCTTC	CASGPQGRGDGYTF
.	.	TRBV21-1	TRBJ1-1	TGTGCCAGTATGGAGGCTGAAGCTTTCTTT	CASMEAEAFF
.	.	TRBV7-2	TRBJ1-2	TGTGCCAGCAGCTTAGTATGGACAGTCAGTTATGGCTACACCTTC	CASSLVWTVSYGYTF
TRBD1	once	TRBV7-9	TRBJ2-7	TGTGCCAGCAGCCATCAAACAGCAGGACAGGGGGCCTACGAGCAGTACTTC	CASSHQTAGQGAYEQYF
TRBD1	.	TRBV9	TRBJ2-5	TGTGCCAGCAGCGTAGCTGGGGCAGGGGGAAGAGAGACCCAGTACTTC	CASSVAGAGGRETQYF
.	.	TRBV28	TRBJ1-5	TGTGCCAGCAGTCCTGCTAGGCCGAATCAGCCCCAGCATTTT	CASSPARPNQPQHF
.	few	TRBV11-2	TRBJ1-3	TGTGCCAGCAGCCCAGTCCGACAGCCTGGAAACACCATATATTTT	CASSPVRQPGNTIYF
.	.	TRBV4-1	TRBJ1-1	TGCGCCAGCAGCCCGTCTGAAGCTTTCTTT	CASSPSEAFF
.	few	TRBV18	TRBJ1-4	TGTGCCAGCTCACGTCTAGGAGGAGGAGCAACTAATGAAAAACTGTTTTTT	CASSRLGGGATNEKLFF
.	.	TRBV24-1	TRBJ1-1	TGTGCCCCAGGTAAAAACACTGAAGCTTTCTTT	CAPGKNTEAFF
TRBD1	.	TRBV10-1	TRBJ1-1	TGCGCCAGCAGTGAGTACGGACAGGGGGCTGGCACTGAAGCTTTCTTT	CASSEYGQGAGTEAFF
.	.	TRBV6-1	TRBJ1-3	TGTGCCAGCAGTGAATCGTGGAGGGACGTCACCATATATTTT	CASSESWRDVTIYF
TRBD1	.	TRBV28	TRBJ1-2	TGTGCCAGCAGTTCCGGCAGGGGGACGTTTCTCTATGGCTACACCTTC	CASSSGRGTFLYGYTF
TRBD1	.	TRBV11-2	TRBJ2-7	TGTGCCAGCAGCACCCGGACAGGGTCAATAAACGAGCAGTACTTC	CASSTRTGSINEQYF
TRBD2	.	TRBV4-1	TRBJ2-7	TGCGCCAGCAGCCTCGGGGGGAGCGAGCAGTACTTC	CASSLGGSEQYF
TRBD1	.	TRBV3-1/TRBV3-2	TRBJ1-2	TGTGCCAGCAGCCAACCCCGGGACAGGGGGCGCGTAGGCTACACCTTC	CASSQPRDRGRVGYTF
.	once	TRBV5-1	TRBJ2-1	TGCGCCAGCAGCGCCATGACAGGAGCTAGGTACAATGAGCAGTTCTTC	CASSAMTGARYNEQFF
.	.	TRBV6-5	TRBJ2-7	TGTGCCAGCAGTTACTCCCAGGCAGACCACGAGCAGTACTTC	CASSYSQADHEQYF
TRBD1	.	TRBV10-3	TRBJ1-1	TGTGCCATCAGTGTGCAGGGGGCAAACACTGAAGCTTTCTTT	CAISVQGANTEAFF
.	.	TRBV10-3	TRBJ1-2	TGTGCCATCAGTGAGTCTTCCACAGGGTGGTTTGGCTACACCTTC	CAISESSTGWFGYTF
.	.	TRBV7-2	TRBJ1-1	TGTGCCAGCAGCTTAGGTGGACAGCGCACTGAAGCTTTCTTT	CASSLGGQRTEAFF
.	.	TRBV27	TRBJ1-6	TGTGCCAGCACCTTTCCCGGGGGAAATTCACCCCTCCACTTT	CASTFPGGNSPLHF
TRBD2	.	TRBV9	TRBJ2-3	TGTGCCAGCAGCGTAGGGATAGCGGGGGTCACAGATACGCAGTATTTT	CASSVGIAGVTDTQYF
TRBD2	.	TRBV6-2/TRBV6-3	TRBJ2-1	TGTGCCAGCAGTTACTCCTCTAGCGGGGGCGGGGAGCAGTTCTTC	CASSYSSSGGGEQFF